These 4 T cell receptor beta chains were sequenced from one sample in a study of early T cells in non-severe SARS-CoV-2 infection (dated by TCRdb to about 2021). The library was built by means of 5' RACE. This sample was sequenced with a NextSeq 500. TCRdb reprocessing: public reads trimmed at Q25 with fastp, clones called with MiXCR, in-frame beta chains kept. Rows are unified per CDR3 protein, each entry keeping the most common DNA and genes. Present in this sample are 90,000 to 130,000 distinct CDR3 sequences, about an eighth of which were seen just once. The ten largest account for less than 3.5% of the sample. Input material: whole blood. Receptors were obtained from an adult who was a healthcare worker with PCR-confirmed SARS-CoV-2 infection or an uninfected control (not recorded which).

This clonotype has only a few counts. The CDR3, as DNA: TGCAGTGCTACCAACGGGGACAGCGGTGAAGCTTTCTTT. This codes for CSATNGDSGEAFF. This chain connects TRBV20-1 to TRBJ1-1; 7 nucleotides agree with TRBD1. CDR3 length equals 13 residues. CDR1 is DFQATT and CDR2 is SNEGSKA in the germline V gene (reference sequence). V lost 4 bases to trimming and J lost 7 bases; unmatched junction nucleotides: 9.

This clonotype was observed at least ten times. This sequence joins TRBV10-1 and TRBJ2-5; D is ambiguous. Germline-derived CDR1 and CDR2 are WNHNN and SYGVQD (reference sequence). This CDR3 comprises 9 residues. Trimming took 2 bases from V and 8 from J, leaving 0 bases between them. The CDR3 sequence is CASSETQYF. The DNA of the CDR3 is TGCGCCAGCAGTGAGACCCAGTACTTC.

This clonotype was seen a single time. V is TRBV5-1 and J is TRBJ2-7; D remains ambiguous. Trimming removed 3 bases at V and 4 bases at J, with 11 bases between. The CDR3 extends over 13 amino acids. CDR1 and CDR2 from the germline V gene are SGHRS and YFSETQ. CDR3 loop: CASSYQTAYEQYF. The DNA for the CDR3 is TGCGCCAGCAGCTACCAGACGGCGTACGAGCAGTACTTC.

This clonotype was picked up a small number of times. The chain is built from TRBV28 and TRBJ1-1; D not certain. Per germline, CDR1 MDHEN and CDR2 SYDVKM. The V and J ends lost 6 bases and 1 base respectively, with 6 bases between them. The CDR3 is 12 amino acids. The CDR3 here is CASRPANTEAFF. The CDR3 DNA sequence: TGTGCCAGCAGGCCCGCGAACACTGAAGCTTTCTTT.